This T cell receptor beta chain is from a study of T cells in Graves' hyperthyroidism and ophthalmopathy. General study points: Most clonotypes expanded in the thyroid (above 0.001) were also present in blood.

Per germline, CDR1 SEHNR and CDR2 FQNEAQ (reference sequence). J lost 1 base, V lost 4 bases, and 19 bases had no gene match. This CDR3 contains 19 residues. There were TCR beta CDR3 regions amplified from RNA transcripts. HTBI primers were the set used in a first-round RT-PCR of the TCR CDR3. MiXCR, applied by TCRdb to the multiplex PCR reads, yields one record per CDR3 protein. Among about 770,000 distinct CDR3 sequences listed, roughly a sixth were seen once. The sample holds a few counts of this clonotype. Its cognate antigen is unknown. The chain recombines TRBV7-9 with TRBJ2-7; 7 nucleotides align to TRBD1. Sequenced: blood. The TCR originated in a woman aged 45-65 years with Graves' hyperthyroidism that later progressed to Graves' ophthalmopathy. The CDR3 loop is CASSSSRKGARIRSYEQYF. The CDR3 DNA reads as TGTGCCAGCAGCTCTAGTCGGAAGGGGGCGCGGATTCGTTCCTACGAGCAGTACTTC.